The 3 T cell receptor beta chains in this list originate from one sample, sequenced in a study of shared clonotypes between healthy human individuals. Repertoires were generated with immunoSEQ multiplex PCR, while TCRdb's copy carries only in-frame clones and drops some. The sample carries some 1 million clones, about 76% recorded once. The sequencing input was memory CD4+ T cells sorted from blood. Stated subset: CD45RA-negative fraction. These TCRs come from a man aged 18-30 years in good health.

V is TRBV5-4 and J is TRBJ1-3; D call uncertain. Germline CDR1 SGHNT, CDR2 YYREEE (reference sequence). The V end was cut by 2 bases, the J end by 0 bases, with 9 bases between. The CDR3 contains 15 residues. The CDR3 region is CASSLFGISGNTIYF. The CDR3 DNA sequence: TGTGCCAGCAGCTTATTCGGGATCTCTGGAAACACCATATATTTT.

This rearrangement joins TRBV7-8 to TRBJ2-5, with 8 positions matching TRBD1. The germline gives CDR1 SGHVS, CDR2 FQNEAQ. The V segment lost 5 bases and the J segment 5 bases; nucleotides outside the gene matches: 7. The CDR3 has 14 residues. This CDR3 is CASSGQGYWETQYF. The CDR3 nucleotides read TGTGCCAGCAGCGGACAGGGTTATTGGGAGACCCAGTACTTC.

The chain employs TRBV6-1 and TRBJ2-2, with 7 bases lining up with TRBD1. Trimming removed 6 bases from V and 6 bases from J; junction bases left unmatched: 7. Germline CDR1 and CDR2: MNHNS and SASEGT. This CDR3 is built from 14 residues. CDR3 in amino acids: CASSTTGTAGELFF. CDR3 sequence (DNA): TGTGCCAGCAGCACGACAGGGACCGCCGGGGAGCTGTTTTTT.